What follows are 10 T cell receptor beta chains derived from one specimen sequenced in a study of blood T cell repertoires in COVID-19. Here immunoSEQ multiplex PCR was the method, and the copy in TCRdb shows in-frame clones only, minus some. This sample yields about 210,000 clones, of which under 85% are seen a single time; over 6% belongs to the top ten. The sequencing sample was made of peripheral blood. All receptors come from a woman older than 75 with COVID-19, enrolled during active disease.

The chain has TRBV11-2 and TRBJ2-1, with TRBD2 matching 13 bases. CDR3 size: 17 residues. J gave up 4 bases and V 7 bases, and 10 bases lay outside the gene matches. The germline gives CDR1 SGHAT, CDR2 FQNNGV. The CDR3 coding sequence is TGTGCCAGCAAACCCCCGGGACTAGCGGGGAAATACAATGAGCAGTTCTTC. Protein: CASKPPGLAGKYNEQFF.

This clone was found a few times. The chain links TRBV5-1 to TRBJ1-6, with D possibly matching TRBD1 (6 bases). The CDR3 spans 14 residues. V was pared by 0 bases and J by 11 bases, with 12 bases between. The germline CDR1 and CDR2 sequences are SGHRS and YFSETQ. The CDR3 is CASSLAPDRAPLHF. In DNA, the CDR3 is TGCGCCAGCAGCTTGGCCCCGGACAGAGCACCCCTCCACTTT.

The chain employs TRBV28 and TRBJ2-5, with 14 bases fitting TRBD2. J gave up 3 bases and V 7 bases, and 7 bases lay outside the gene matches. There are 16 residues in the CDR3. Germline V lookup: CDR1 MDHEN, CDR2 SYDVKM. CDR3 residues: CASNPPGLAGEETQYF. For the CDR3, the DNA is TGTGCCAGCAACCCCCCGGGACTAGCGGGAGAAGAGACCCAGTACTTC.

This chain joins TRBV28 and TRBJ2-5; D possibly corresponds to TRBD2 (6 bases). Per germline, CDR1 MDHEN and CDR2 SYDVKM. This CDR3 comprises 13 residues. The ends were cut back, 2 bases at V and 2 bases at J, with 6 bases in the middle. The chain's CDR3 is CASSLGLQETQYF. The CDR3 nucleotides read TGTGCCAGCAGTTTAGGACTACAAGAGACCCAGTACTTC. The entire variable domain, with the rest obtained from reference TRBV28 and TRBJ2-5, is as follows: DVKVTQSSRYLVKRTGEKVFLECVQDMDHENMFWYRQDPGLGLRLIYFSYDVKMKEKGDIPEGYSVSREKKERFSLILESASTNQTSMYLCASSLGLQETQYFGPGTRLLVL.

The rearrangement joins TRBV9 to TRBJ1-5, with a weak D call TRBD1 (6 bases). The V gene's germline CDR1 is SGDLS and CDR2 YYNGEE. Deletions cut 1 base from V and 5 bases from J, with 13 bases between. The CDR3 is 15 amino acids. CDR3 sequence (DNA): TGTGCCAGCAGCGTAAGGGGAGCAGGGGATCAGCCCCAGCATTTT. As protein: CASSVRGAGDQPQHF.

The chain combines TRBV5-4 with TRBJ2-1; TRBD2 matches 14 bases. This CDR3 is 16 amino acids long. Germline V gene data show CDR1 as SGHNT and CDR2 as YYREEE (reference sequence). With 4 bases clipped from V and 9 bases from J, the junction kept 9 bases outside the gene matches. CDR3 nucleotide sequence: TGTGCCAGCAGCGCCCTGACTAGCGGGGGGGCTGGTGAGCAGTTCTTC. Amino acids: CASSALTSGGAGEQFF.

This clone was seen a handful of times. CDR3 DNA sequence: TGTGCCAGCAGCTTAGTTAGGCGGTCGAACACCGGGGAGCTGTTTTTT. Translating gives CASSLVRRSNTGELFF. The chain joins TRBV7-2 to TRBJ2-2; D remains unclear. Trimming stripped 1 base from V and 0 bases from J, with 9 bases between. The length of the CDR3 is 16 residues. Germline V lookup: CDR1 SGHTA, CDR2 FQGNSA.

The V call is TRBV9, the J call TRBJ2-7, with 11 bases aligning to TRBD1. From germline, CDR1 is SGDLS and CDR2 YYNGEE. V shed 4 bases, J shed 7 bases, and the junction held 7 bases outside the gene matches. The CDR3 runs to 14 residues. CDR3 in DNA: TGTGCCAGCAGCTCCGGGACAGGGGGGAGGGAGCAGTACTTC. Its translation: CASSSGTGGREQYF.

The chain employs TRBV4-1 and TRBJ1-4; perhaps TRBD1 as D (5 bases). The V end lost 2 bases, the J end lost 8 bases, and 15 bases lay between the germline ends. CDR3 length: 15 residues. The germline V gene encodes CDR1 MGHRA and CDR2 YSYEKL. The CDR3: CASSQLETATEKLFF. The DNA of the CDR3 is TGCGCCAGCAGCCAACTTGAGACAGCAACCGAAAAACTGTTTTTT.

The chain employs TRBV28 and TRBJ2-1; D is possibly TRBD1 (5 bases). This CDR3 is 15 amino acids long. CDR1 and CDR2 from the germline V gene are MDHEN and SYDVKM. V lost 2 bases, J lost 4 bases, and 12 bases lay in between. CDR3 sequence reads: CASSLPTAGYNEQFF. Written as DNA, the CDR3 is TGTGCCAGCAGTTTACCGACAGCCGGTTACAATGAGCAGTTCTTC. The complete variable domain, with remaining parts taken from reference TRBV28 and TRBJ2-1, reads DVKVTQSSRYLVKRTGEKVFLECVQDMDHENMFWYRQDPGLGLRLIYFSYDVKMKEKGDIPEGYSVSREKKERFSLILESASTNQTSMYLCASSLPTAGYNEQFFGPGTRLTVL.